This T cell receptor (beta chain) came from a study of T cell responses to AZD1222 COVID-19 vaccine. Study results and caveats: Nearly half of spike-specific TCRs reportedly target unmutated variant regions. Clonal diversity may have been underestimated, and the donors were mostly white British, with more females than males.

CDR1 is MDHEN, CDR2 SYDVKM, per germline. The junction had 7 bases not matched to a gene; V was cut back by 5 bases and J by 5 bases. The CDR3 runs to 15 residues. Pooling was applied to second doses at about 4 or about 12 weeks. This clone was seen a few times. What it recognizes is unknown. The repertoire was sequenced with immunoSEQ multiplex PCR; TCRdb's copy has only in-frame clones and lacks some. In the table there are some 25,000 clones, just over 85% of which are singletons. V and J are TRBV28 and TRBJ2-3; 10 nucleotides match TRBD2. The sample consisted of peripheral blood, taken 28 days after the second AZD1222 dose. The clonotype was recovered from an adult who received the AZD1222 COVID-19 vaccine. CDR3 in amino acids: CASSNIAGGQDTQYF. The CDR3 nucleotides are TGTGCCAGCAGTAACATAGCGGGGGGCCAAGATACGCAGTATTTT.